These T cell receptor beta chains were read from a single sample in a study of T cells in Graves' hyperthyroidism and ophthalmopathy. TCRdb itself ran the multiplex PCR reads through MiXCR, one entry per CDR3 protein. The sample holds 350,000 to 450,000 distinct CDR3 sequences; 11% to 15% are singletons and the top ten take 8% to 13%. Sequenced input: blood. Every receptor here comes from a woman in her sixties or seventies with Graves' hyperthyroidism. Each CDR3 is given with its conserved first and last residue. Each record gives: CDR3 length, V gene, J gene, D gene, clone size, CDR3 protein, CDR3 DNA. The D gene is left open where the match is weak. A clone size is listed for some rows: how often the clone was seen (once, few, many), or a class if it is expanded.

length: 12
V: TRBV27
J: TRBJ2-2
D: -
size: -
CDR3: CASSPMTGELFF
DNA: TGTGCCAGCAGTCCCATGACCGGGGAGCTGTTTTTT

length: 15
V: TRBV19
J: TRBJ2-2
D: -
size: few
CDR3: CASKLSTGHTGELFF
DNA: TGTGCCAGTAAACTCTCTACGGGTCACACCGGGGAGCTGTTTTTT

length: 13
V: TRBV11-2
J: TRBJ2-7
D: TRBD2
size: few
CDR3: CAKPRGDPYEQYF
DNA: TGTGCGAAACCCCGGGGGGATCCCTACGAGCAGTACTTC

length: 15
V: TRBV27
J: TRBJ2-3
D: -
size: many
CDR3: CASSSSGRSTDTQYF
DNA: TGTGCCAGCAGTTCCTCGGGGCGCAGCACAGATACGCAGTATTTT

length: 15
V: TRBV10-1
J: TRBJ2-5
D: TRBD2
size: -
CDR3: CASSGTSGTQETQYF
DNA: TGCGCCAGCAGCGGGACTAGCGGGACTCAAGAGACCCAGTACTTC

length: 14
V: TRBV28
J: TRBJ2-5
D: TRBD1
size: many
CDR3: CASRDRGGQETQYF
DNA: TGTGCCAGCAGAGACAGGGGGGGCCAAGAGACCCAGTACTTC

length: 11
V: TRBV20-1
J: TRBJ1-1
D: -
size: many
CDR3: CSSRGVLEAFF
DNA: TGCAGTTCTCGTGGGGTCCTAGAAGCTTTCTTT

length: 13
V: TRBV20-1
J: TRBJ2-4
D: -
size: few
CDR3: CSASRGARNIQYF
DNA: TGCAGTGCTAGCCGAGGGGCTCGAAACATTCAGTACTTC

length: 17
V: TRBV12-3/TRBV12-4
J: TRBJ2-7
D: TRBD2
size: once
CDR3: CASSLTSGRQASYEQYF
DNA: TGTGCCAGCAGTTTGACAAGCGGGAGGCAAGCCTCCTACGAGCAGTACTTC

length: 15
V: TRBV7-2
J: TRBJ2-1
D: TRBD2
size: many
CDR3: CASSQMGLADNEQFF
DNA: TGTGCCAGCAGCCAGATGGGACTAGCGGACAATGAGCAGTTCTTC